This T cell receptor (beta chain) was obtained from a study of blood T cell repertoires in COVID-19. Across the whole study: Sample material is recorded as cDNA or gDNA derived from T cells, B-cell-depleted T cells, or PBMCs.

Profiling relied on immunoSEQ multiplex PCR, and the TCRdb table lists in-frame clones only, not all of them. The table records approximately 110,000 clones, around 85% of them present only once. The CDR3 runs 18 residues. Germline V gives CDR1 MNHEY, CDR2 SMNVEV (reference sequence). V dropped 0 bases and J dropped 6; count of bases not matched to a gene: 14. The clonotype originates from a man in his sixties or seventies with active or convalescent COVID-19. The chain uses TRBV27 and TRBJ2-5; TRBD1 agrees at 9 bases. Sequencing was carried out using peripheral blood. CDR3 amino acids: CASSLSINRDRVGKTQYF. The DNA for the CDR3 is TGTGCCAGCAGTTTATCGATCAACCGGGACAGGGTAGGAAAGACCCAGTACTTC.